This T cell receptor beta chain was sequenced during a study of beta chain features in type 1 diabetes. Blood was drawn once from each donor into heparinised tubes. The draws averaged around 0.12 L. Sorting with CD45RO/CCR7/CD25/CD127/CD95/CD27 yielded naive, central memory, regulatory and stem-like memory CD4+ cells. Since all of the isolated RNA was reverse transcribed, expressed TCRB transcripts were what got sequenced. Method: immunoSEQ multiplex PCR; TCRdb's copy keeps in-frame clones and lacks some. The sample records 970,000 or so clones, roughly 16% being singletons. Study-wide points: The naive, central memory and Treg TCRB repertoires looked more alike in patients than they did in healthy donors. Moderate but significant shortening of TCRB CDR3s was recorded in all four CD4+ subsets from Type 1 diabetes patients.

The germline gives CDR1 SEHNR, CDR2 FQNEAQ (reference sequence). V gave up 11 bases and J gave up 2 bases, with 12 bases separating them. CDR3 length: 12 amino acids. This clone was observed a handful of times. The antigen is not known. The sample taken for sequencing was naive CD4+ T cells from blood. This sequence was found in a woman aged 18 to 35 in good health. This chain links TRBV7-9 with TRBJ1-1; D not certain. CDR3 nucleotide sequence: TGTGCCGCGGGCTGGGTAAACACTGAAGCTTTCTTT. Translating gives CAAGWVNTEAFF.